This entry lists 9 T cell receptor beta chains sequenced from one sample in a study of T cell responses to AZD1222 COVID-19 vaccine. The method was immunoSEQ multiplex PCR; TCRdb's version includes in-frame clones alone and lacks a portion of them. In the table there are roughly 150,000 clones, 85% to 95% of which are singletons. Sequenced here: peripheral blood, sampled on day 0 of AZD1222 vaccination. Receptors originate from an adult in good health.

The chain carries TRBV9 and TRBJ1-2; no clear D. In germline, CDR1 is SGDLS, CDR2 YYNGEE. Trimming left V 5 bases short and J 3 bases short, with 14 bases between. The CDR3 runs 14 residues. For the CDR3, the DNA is TGTGCCAGCAGTACAGACCCTACGGACTATGGCTACACCTTC. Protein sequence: CASSTDPTDYGYTF.

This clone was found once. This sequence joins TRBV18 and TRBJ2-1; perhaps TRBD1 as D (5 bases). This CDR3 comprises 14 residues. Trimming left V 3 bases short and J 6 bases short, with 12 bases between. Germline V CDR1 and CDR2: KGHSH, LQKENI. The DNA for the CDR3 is TGTGCCAGCTCACCCCCAGGGCAGTCCAATGAGCAGTTCTTC. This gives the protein CASSPPGQSNEQFF.

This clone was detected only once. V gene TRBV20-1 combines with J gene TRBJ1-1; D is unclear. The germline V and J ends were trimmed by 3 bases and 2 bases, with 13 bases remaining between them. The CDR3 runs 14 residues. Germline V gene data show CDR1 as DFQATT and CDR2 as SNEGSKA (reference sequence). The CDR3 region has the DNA TGCAGTGCTAGTCCGTGGCCTCTAAACACTGAAGCTTTCTTT. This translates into CSASPWPLNTEAFF.

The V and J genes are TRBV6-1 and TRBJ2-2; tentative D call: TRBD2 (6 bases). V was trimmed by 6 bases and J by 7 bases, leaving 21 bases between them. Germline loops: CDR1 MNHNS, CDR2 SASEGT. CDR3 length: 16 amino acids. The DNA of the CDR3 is TGTGCCAGCAGGGAACCGGGAGCCTCGGTGAGCGGGGAGCTGTTTTTT. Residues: CASREPGASVSGELFF.

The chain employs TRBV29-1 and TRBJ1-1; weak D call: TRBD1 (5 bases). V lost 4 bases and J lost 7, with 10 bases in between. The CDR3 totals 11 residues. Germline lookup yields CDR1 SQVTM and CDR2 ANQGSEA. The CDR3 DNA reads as TGCAGCGTTGTCAGGGTGCATGAAGCTTTCTTT. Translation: CSVVRVHEAFF.

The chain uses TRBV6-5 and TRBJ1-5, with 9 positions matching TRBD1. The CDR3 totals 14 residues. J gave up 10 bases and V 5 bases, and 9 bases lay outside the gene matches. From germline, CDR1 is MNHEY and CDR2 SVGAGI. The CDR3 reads CASSIPGQGQPQHF. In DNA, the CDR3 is TGTGCCAGCAGTATTCCGGGACAGGGTCAACCCCAGCATTTT.

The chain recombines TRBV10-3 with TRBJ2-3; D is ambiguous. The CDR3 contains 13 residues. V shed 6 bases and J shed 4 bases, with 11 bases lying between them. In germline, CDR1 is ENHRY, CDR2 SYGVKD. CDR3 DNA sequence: TGTGCCATCAGGGACCGGGCGGCAGATACGCAGTATTTT. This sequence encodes CAIRDRAADTQYF.

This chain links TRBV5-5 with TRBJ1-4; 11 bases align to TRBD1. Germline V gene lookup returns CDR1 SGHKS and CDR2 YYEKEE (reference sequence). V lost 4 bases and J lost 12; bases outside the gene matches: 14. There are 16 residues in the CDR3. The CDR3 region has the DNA TGTGCCAGCAGCACCGGCCGGGGACAGGGGGTCTGGGAACTGTTTTTT. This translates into CASSTGRGQGVWELFF.

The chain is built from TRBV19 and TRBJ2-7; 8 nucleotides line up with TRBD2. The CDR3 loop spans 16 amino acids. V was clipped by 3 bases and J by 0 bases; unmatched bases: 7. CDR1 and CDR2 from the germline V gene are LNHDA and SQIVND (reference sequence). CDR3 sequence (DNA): TGTGCCAGTAGTATTTCAAGAGCGGGAGACTCCTACGAGCAGTACTTC. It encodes CASSISRAGDSYEQYF.